The sequence of this T cell receptor beta chain was determined in a study of blood T cell repertoires in COVID-19. Background on the study: From T cells, B-cell-depleted T cells, or PBMCs came the material, which was cDNA or gDNA.

The CDR3 length is 13 residues. V lost 7 bases, J lost 5 bases, and 12 bases lay in between. Clones were read by immunoSEQ multiplex PCR, and TCRdb kept only the in-frame ones, dropping some. Here the sample spans roughly 300,000 clones, 65% to 90% being singletons. This clonotype was obtained from a human donor in a cohort sampled during active COVID-19. The specimen was peripheral blood. V gene TRBV12-3 or TRBV12-4 combines with J gene TRBJ1-3; unclear D gene. The CDR3 region has the DNA TGTGCCAGCACCTATTTTATTAGAAACACCATATATTTT. Amino acids: CASTYFIRNTIYF.